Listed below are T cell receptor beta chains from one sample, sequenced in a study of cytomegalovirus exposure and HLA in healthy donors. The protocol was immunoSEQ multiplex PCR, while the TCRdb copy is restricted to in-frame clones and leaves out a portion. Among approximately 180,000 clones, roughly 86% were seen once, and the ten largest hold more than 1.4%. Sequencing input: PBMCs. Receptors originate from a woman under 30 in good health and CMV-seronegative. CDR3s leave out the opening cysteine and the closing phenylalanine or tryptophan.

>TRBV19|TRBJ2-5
ASSTTGVRETQY
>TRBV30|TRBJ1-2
AWSPARYSGGGYGYT
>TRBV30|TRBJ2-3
AWTRGGGADTQY
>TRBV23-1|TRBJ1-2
ASSPLGRQGKNYGYT
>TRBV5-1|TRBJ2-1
ASEVPLGHRNEQF
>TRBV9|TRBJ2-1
ASSASGGVNNEQF
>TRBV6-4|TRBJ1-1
ASSAGGKAF
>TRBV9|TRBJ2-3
ASSVGGVSTDTQY
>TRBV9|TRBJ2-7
ASSAERDGYEQY
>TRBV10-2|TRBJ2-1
ASTADSYNEQF
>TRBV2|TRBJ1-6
ASRHQGAINSPLH
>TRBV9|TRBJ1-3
ASSAGGGLTGNTIY
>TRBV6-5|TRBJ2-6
ASSYSAAGANVLT
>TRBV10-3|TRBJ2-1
ATQPGTLYNEQF
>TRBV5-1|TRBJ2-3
ASSLGGSTDTQY
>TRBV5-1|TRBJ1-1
ASSLEGAFMNTEAF
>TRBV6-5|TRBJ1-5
ASSQTGGNQPQH
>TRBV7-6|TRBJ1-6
ASSLGGGINSPLH
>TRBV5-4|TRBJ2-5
ASSLGDSQGETQY
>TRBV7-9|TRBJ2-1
ASSPRGNSYNEQF
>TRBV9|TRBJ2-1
ASSVGTSGYNEQF
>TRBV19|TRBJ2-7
ATSRGKSYEQY
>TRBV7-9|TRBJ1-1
ASSLAQGMVSEAF
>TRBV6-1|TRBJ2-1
ASSGLAGGTYNEQF
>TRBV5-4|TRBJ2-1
ASSLVASGDRYNEQF
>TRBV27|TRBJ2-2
ASSLSGLNTGELF
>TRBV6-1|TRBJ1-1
ASRRTGGTTEAF
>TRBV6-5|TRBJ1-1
ASSETGLNEAF
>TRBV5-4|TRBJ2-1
ASSPTTAPAYNEQF
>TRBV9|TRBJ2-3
ASSPGTSGITDTQY
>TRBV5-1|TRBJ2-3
ASSFSGPGGFGVDTQY
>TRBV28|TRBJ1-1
ASSFPGFDMNTEAF
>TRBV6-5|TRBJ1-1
ASSYSGGEGNTEAF
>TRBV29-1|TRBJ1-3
SVRGAAGNTIY
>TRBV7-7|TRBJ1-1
ASSLGQGTEAF
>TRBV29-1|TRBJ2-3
SAASGDTQY